The present entry profiles one TCR beta chain with its context. The data were taken from a study of T cell responses to AZD1222 COVID-19 vaccine. Second doses were pooled across both intervals (about 4 or about 12 weeks). Clones were sequenced by immunoSEQ multiplex PCR, and TCRdb holds only the in-frame ones, with some missing. The data show approximately 140,000 clones, 90% seen once. The CDR3 spans 15 residues. The V end lost 0 bases, the J end lost 1 base, and 7 bases lay between the germline ends. CDR1 is KGHSH and CDR2 is LQKENI in the germline V gene. The rearrangement uses TRBV18 and TRBJ2-4; D is unresolved. Sequenced material: peripheral blood, taken 28 days after the second AZD1222 dose. The receptor's source is an adult who received the AZD1222 COVID-19 vaccine. CDR3 protein: CASSPPQNAKNIQYF. The CDR3 coding sequence is TGTGCCAGCTCACCACCCCAGAACGCCAAAAACATTCAGTACTTC.